What follows is one TCR beta chain and its context. Antigen: not known. The sample belongs to a study of Ad26.COV2.S vaccination and SARS-CoV-2 variants. General observations from the study: Vaccinated and placebo-treated recipients had similar non-spike TCR breadth. Responses of T cells in total may have been underestimated by the TCR breadth and depth analyses.

As to treatment: some 20 received Ad26.COV2.S at low or high dose, single or two shots; 5 received placebo; per-sample allocation not given. Day 63 after the first vaccine or placebo injection was the time point for sampling. Germline V gene lookup returns CDR1 GTSNPN and CDR2 SVGIG (reference sequence). V lost 7 bases to trimming and J lost 4 bases; unmatched junction nucleotides: 5. The CDR3 runs to 12 residues. Libraries were prepared by immunoSEQ multiplex PCR; TCRdb keeps only in-frame clonotypes and omits some of them. This sample yields some 250,000 clones, of which approximately 88% are seen a single time; roughly 10% belongs to the top ten.

The clonotype comes from a person between 18 and 65 years old who received the Ad26.COV2.S COVID-19 vaccine or a placebo. The rearrangement joins TRBV30 to TRBJ2-5, with 8 bases lining up with TRBD1. This specimen was peripheral blood, taken in a trial of Ad26.COV2.S vaccine versus placebo. The CDR3 DNA reads as TGTGCCTTCAGGGGGCAGGGAGAGACCCAGTACTTC. It encodes CAFRGQGETQYF. The full variable domain, rest sourced from reference TRBV30 and TRBJ2-5, is SQTIHQWPATLVQPVGSPLSLECTVEGTSNPNLYWYRQAAGRGLQLLFYSVGIGQISSEVPQNLSASRPQDRQFILSSKKLLLSDSGFYLCAFRGQGETQYFGPGTRLLVL.